What follows are 24 T cell receptor beta chains derived from one specimen sequenced in a study of cytomegalovirus exposure and HLA in healthy donors. Some clones are missing from TCRdb's copy, which holds only in-frame ones; the method was immunoSEQ multiplex PCR. The table includes some 250,000 clones, roughly 91% detected once. Sequenced: PBMCs. The origin of the receptors is a woman in her twenties or thirties in good health and CMV-seronegative.

The table lists this clone with a count of one. The chain has TRBV5-6 and TRBJ2-3; 13 bases are shared with TRBD2. V gave up 3 bases and J gave up 4 bases; unmatched junction bases: 2. There are 15 residues in the CDR3. CDR1 is SGHDT, CDR2 YYEEEE, per germline. The CDR3 DNA follows: TGTGCCAGCAGCTACGGACTAGCGGGAGCAGATACGCAGTATTTT. It translates to CASSYGLAGADTQYF.

This rearrangement joins TRBV29-1 to TRBJ2-3, with D perhaps matching TRBD2 (6 bases). Trimming pared 3 bases from V and 4 bases from J, leaving 14 bases between. CDR3 length equals 14 residues. Looked up from germline, CDR1 is SQVTM and CDR2 is ANQGSEA. The CDR3 loop is CSVDGRERADTQYF. The DNA of the CDR3 is TGCAGCGTTGACGGTCGGGAGAGGGCAGATACGCAGTATTTT.

The chain joins TRBV5-1 to TRBJ2-5; 8 bases are a match to TRBD2. From germline, CDR1 is SGHRS and CDR2 YFSETQ. This CDR3 is 16 amino acids long. V lost 0 bases, J lost 4 bases, and 8 bases stayed unmatched. CDR3 bases: TGCGCCAGCAGCTTGGCGAGTAGCGGGACTGGAGAGACCCAGTACTTC. Translation gives CASSLASSGTGETQYF.

The chain uses TRBV4-3 and TRBJ1-5; unclear D gene. Germline CDR1 reads LGHNA; CDR2 reads YSLEER. CDR3 length: 16 residues. Trimming cost V 0 bases and J 3 bases, with 12 bases left between them. The CDR3 region has the DNA TGCGCCAGCAGCCAAGATCGGGCAGCTTACAATCAGCCCCAGCATTTT. This gives the protein CASSQDRAAYNQPQHF.

The chain has TRBV19 and TRBJ2-7, with 8 positions matching TRBD1. Trimming took 2 bases from V and 5 from J; bases not matched to a gene: 11. The CDR3 is 16 amino acids. Germline lookup yields CDR1 LNHDA and CDR2 SQIVND (reference sequence). DNA of the CDR3: TGTGCCAGTAGTATATGGTCCGGGACAGGACGAGACGAGCAGTACTTC. It is translated as CASSIWSGTGRDEQYF.

The J gene is TRBJ2-7, the V gene TRBV6-5; a weak D match, TRBD2 (6 bases). Germline V gene data show CDR1 as MNHEY and CDR2 as SVGAGI. V was cut by 0 bases and J by 4 bases, with 10 bases left in between. This CDR3 has 14 residues. CDR3 sequence: CASSYSEGRYEQYF. For the CDR3, the DNA is TGTGCCAGCAGTTACTCAGAGGGGAGGTACGAGCAGTACTTC.

This clone was counted a single time. The V and J genes are TRBV10-3 and TRBJ2-2, with 13 positions matching TRBD2. Germline V gene sequence: CDR1 ENHRY, CDR2 SYGVKD. V trimming: 9 bases; J trimming: 4 bases; junction bases outside the gene matches: 11. The CDR3 extends over 17 amino acids. The CDR3 coding sequence is TGTGCCATATACGACCCGGGACTAGCGGGACGCACCGGGGAGCTGTTTTTT. Translation: CAIYDPGLAGRTGELFF.

The chain recombines TRBV5-4 with TRBJ1-2; no firm D call. Trimming took 0 bases from V and 5 from J, leaving 8 bases between them. Germline loops: CDR1 SGHNT, CDR2 YYREEE (reference sequence). This CDR3 region has 13 residues. The CDR3 DNA is TGTGCCAGCAGCTTGGAAGAAGAGTATGGCTACACCTTC. Its protein is CASSLEEEYGYTF.

This rearrangement joins TRBV25-1 to TRBJ2-2, with TRBD1 as a possible D gene (6 bases). Per the germline V gene, CDR1 is MGHDK and CDR2 is SYGVNS. The CDR3 spans 13 residues. The ends were cut back, 9 bases at V and 4 bases at J, with 12 bases in the middle. The CDR3 nucleotides read TGTGCCAGTGGGGGCGCCAGCACCGGGGAGCTGTTTTTT. This encodes CASGGASTGELFF.

The chain employs TRBV9 and TRBJ2-1; D uncertain. Germline V lookup: CDR1 SGDLS, CDR2 YYNGEE. The CDR3 spans 13 residues. The ends were cut back, 1 base at V and 4 bases at J, with 6 bases in the middle. The CDR3 DNA follows: TGTGCCAGCAGCGTACTGGGATACAATGAGCAGTTCTTC. Protein product: CASSVLGYNEQFF.

This chain connects TRBV2 to TRBJ2-3; unclear D gene. Germline assignment: CDR1 SNHLY and CDR2 FYNNEI. The CDR3 runs to 14 residues. V shed 6 bases and J shed 2 bases, with 12 bases lying between them. The CDR3 region is CASRPSHITDTQYF. The CDR3 nucleotides read TGTGCCAGCAGACCCTCACACATCACAGATACGCAGTATTTT.

This chain joins TRBV5-1 and TRBJ2-2, with D possibly called TRBD1 or TRBD2 (5 bases each). Trimming shortened V by 3 bases and J by 3 bases, and 12 bases separated the two germline ends. CDR1 is SGHRS, CDR2 YFSETQ, per germline. CDR3 size: 15 residues. The CDR3 loop is CASSSSGTYTGELFF. The CDR3 nucleotides are TGCGCCAGCAGCTCCTCCGGGACCTACACCGGGGAGCTGTTTTTT. Full variable domain (outside the CDR3, taken from reference TRBV5-1 and TRBJ2-2): KAGVTQTPRYLIKTRGQQVTLSCSPISGHRSVSWYQQTPGQGLQFLFEYFSETQRNKGNFPGRFSGRQFSNSRSEMNVSTLELGDSALYLCASSSSGTYTGELFFGEGSRLTVL.

This clone showed up just once. The chain recombines TRBV28 with TRBJ2-1, with 7 bases that match TRBD1. The CDR3 is 12 amino acids. With V trimmed by 5 bases and J by 9 bases, 4 bases remained unmatched. The germline gives CDR1 MDHEN, CDR2 SYDVKM. This CDR3 reads CASSRGQLEQFF. CDR3 sequence (DNA): TGTGCCAGCAGTCGGGGACAGCTTGAGCAGTTCTTC.

The V call is TRBV5-1, the J call TRBJ1-1, with no clear D. Germline V gene lookup returns CDR1 SGHRS and CDR2 YFSETQ. The CDR3 is 15 residues long. Trimming stripped 0 bases from V and 1 base from J, with 10 bases between. The CDR3: CASSLAQSSNTEAFF. CDR3 bases: TGCGCCAGCAGCTTGGCCCAAAGTTCGAACACTGAAGCTTTCTTT. The full variable domain, in which reference TRBV5-1 and TRBJ1-1 provide the parts outside the CDR3, is KAGVTQTPRYLIKTRGQQVTLSCSPISGHRSVSWYQQTPGQGLQFLFEYFSETQRNKGNFPGRFSGRQFSNSRSEMNVSTLELGDSALYLCASSLAQSSNTEAFFGQGTRLTVV.

This clone was counted only a few times. The rearrangement links TRBV11-3 to TRBJ2-7; no definite D call. This CDR3 is built from 14 residues. CDR1 is SGHNT and CDR2 is YENEEA in the germline V gene. V shed 3 bases and J shed 3 bases, with 12 bases lying between them. CDR3: CASSFSRRRYEQYF. CDR3 sequence (DNA): TGTGCCAGCAGCTTCAGTCGGCGCCGCTACGAGCAGTACTTC.

The chain couples TRBV14 to TRBJ2-3; the D is unclear. Trimming removed 2 bases at V and 3 bases at J, with 6 bases between. Germline assignment: CDR1 SGHDN and CDR2 FVKESK. The CDR3 consists of 13 residues. CDR3 amino acids: CASSQLRTDTQYF. The CDR3 bases are TGTGCCAGCAGCCAATTAAGGACAGATACGCAGTATTTT.

J is TRBJ2-7 and V is TRBV28, with D tentatively TRBD1 (5 bases). Germline loops: CDR1 MDHEN, CDR2 SYDVKM. This CDR3 comprises 14 residues. V lost 5 bases, J lost 2 bases, and 13 bases lay in between. The CDR3 region has the DNA TGTGCCAGCAGTCATGACAGCCAACCCTACGAGCAGTACTTC. It translates to CASSHDSQPYEQYF.

The chain recombines TRBV27 with TRBJ1-1; tentatively, D is TRBD1 (5 bases). CDR3 size: 12 residues. The ends were cut back, 4 bases at V and 5 bases at J, with 8 bases in the middle. The germline V gene has CDR1 MNHEY and CDR2 SMNVEV (reference sequence). CDR3 nucleotide sequence: TGTGCCAGCAGTTCCGGGGGTACTGAAGCTTTCTTT. Translation: CASSSGGTEAFF.

For the CDR3, the DNA is TGCAGCGCTATGGACGGAGATCAGCCCCAGCATTTT. Protein: CSAMDGDQPQHF. V usage is TRBV29-1 and J usage is TRBJ1-5; no firm D call. Germline values: CDR1 SQVTM, CDR2 ANQGSEA. Trimming cost V 7 bases and J 5 bases, with 12 bases left between them. The length of the CDR3 is 12 residues.

In nucleotides, the CDR3 is TGTGCCAGCAGTCCGCCAGGGCCCAACTCCTACGAGCAGTACTTC. The encoded protein is CASSPPGPNSYEQYF. The chain recombines TRBV28 with TRBJ2-7; D may be TRBD1 (5 bases). In germline, CDR1 is MDHEN, CDR2 SYDVKM. Trimming pared 5 bases from V and 0 bases from J, leaving 14 bases between. This CDR3 has 15 residues.

The V and J genes are TRBV5-6 and TRBJ1-1; no clear D. Germline loops: CDR1 SGHDT, CDR2 YYEEEE. This CDR3 has 14 residues. V was trimmed by 2 bases and J by 1 base, leaving 9 bases between them. CDR3 in amino acids: CASSLGSGNTEAFF. The CDR3 coding sequence is TGTGCCAGCAGCTTAGGCAGTGGGAACACTGAAGCTTTCTTT.

V gene TRBV15 combines with J gene TRBJ2-1; 8 bases line up with TRBD2. V was clipped by 1 base and J by 0 bases; unmatched bases: 8. CDR1 LNHNV and CDR2 YYDKDF come from the germline V gene (reference sequence). The CDR3 has 18 residues. Here the CDR3 reads CATSRVGGGNSSYNEQFF. The CDR3 DNA reads as TGTGCCACCAGCAGAGTTGGCGGGGGGAATAGCTCCTACAATGAGCAGTTCTTC.

The genes are TRBV28 and TRBJ2-7; D possibly uses TRBD1 or TRBD2 (5 bases each). Germline V CDR1 and CDR2: MDHEN, SYDVKM. The V end was cut by 5 bases, the J end by 3 bases, with 11 bases between. This CDR3 spans 13 amino acids. The CDR3 spells CASSRGWDYEQYF. CDR3 in DNA: TGTGCCAGCAGTCGGGGCTGGGACTACGAGCAGTACTTC.

The rearrangement links TRBV6-5 to TRBJ1-2; weak D call: TRBD1 (5 bases). This CDR3 spans 13 amino acids. Trimming removed 2 bases at V and 3 bases at J, with 7 bases between. CDR1 and CDR2 (germline): MNHEY, SVGAGI. The CDR3 loop is CASSYTGDYGYTF. The CDR3 DNA reads as TGTGCCAGCAGTTACACGGGGGACTATGGCTACACCTTC.